One sample yielded the 27 T cell receptor beta chains listed below, sequenced in a study of a mutant IDH1 vaccine in newly diagnosed glioma. Method: immunoSEQ multiplex PCR; TCRdb's copy keeps in-frame clones and lacks some. The repertoire holds nearly 55,000 clones, with about 80% as singletons. Time point specified: week 5, during vaccination. Topical imiquimod was applied with each vaccine dose, which held 300 ug of mutant IDH1 20-mer peptide. No antigen has been assigned to these receptors. The source was PBMCs, collected from a glioma patient whose treatment included an IDH1 peptide vaccine. The receptor source for this set is a man in his thirties or forties with glioma.

The rearrangement uses TRBV28 and TRBJ1-2; TRBD1 matches 9 bases. The germline V gene has CDR1 MDHEN and CDR2 SYDVKM. The CDR3 sequence is 15 residues long. V was clipped by 5 bases and J by 7 bases; unmatched bases: 11. CDR3 residues: CASSTPPGQGVGYTF. CDR3 nucleotides: TGTGCCAGCAGTACCCCACCGGGACAGGGTGTTGGCTACACCTTC.

CDR3 loop: CASSLNFGYGYTF. Written as DNA, the CDR3 is TGTGCCAGCAGCTTAAATTTTGGCTATGGCTACACCTTC. The V and J genes are TRBV7-2 and TRBJ1-2, with unresolved D. The CDR3 has 13 amino acids. The V gene's germline CDR1 is SGHTA and CDR2 FQGNSA. V shed 2 bases and J shed 4 bases, with 8 bases lying between them.

V usage is TRBV30 and J usage is TRBJ2-7, with D uncertain. Trimming took off 2 bases at V and 6 bases at J, with 11 bases between the two ends. The CDR3 has 12 residues. The V gene's germline CDR1 is GTSNPN and CDR2 SVGIG (reference sequence). CDR3 sequence (DNA): TGTGCCTGGAGTCCCCCGGGCACCGAGCAGTACTTC. Translated: CAWSPPGTEQYF.

The rearrangement links TRBV28 to TRBJ1-6; 9 bases are shared with TRBD1. Germline CDR1 is MDHEN and CDR2 is SYDVKM. Germline trimming cut 4 bases from V and 9 bases from J; bases unmatched to any gene: 13. The CDR3 length is 17 residues. Here the CDR3 DNA reads TGTGCCAGCAGTTCCGGGGAGGACAGGGGAATCTCTTCACCCCTCCACTTT. Its protein product is CASSSGEDRGISSPLHF.

This clone was counted a single time. The V call is TRBV2, the J call TRBJ1-2, with D possibly being TRBD1 (5 bases). CDR1 is SNHLY and CDR2 is FYNNEI in the germline V gene. CDR3 length: 15 amino acids. V shed 7 bases and J shed 7 bases, with 22 bases lying between them. CDR3 protein: CASTGTGGTLSGYTF. The CDR3 nucleotides read TGTGCCAGCACCGGGACGGGGGGTACTTTGTCTGGCTACACCTTC.

This chain uses TRBV9 with TRBJ2-1; D may be TRBD2 (5 bases). Germline V CDR1 and CDR2: SGDLS, YYNGEE. CDR3 length equals 15 residues. V lost 4 bases to trimming and J lost 4 bases, with 15 bases between them. CDR3 region: CASSPSGGEYNEQFF. The DNA for the CDR3 is TGTGCCAGCAGCCCATCGGGTGGGGAGTACAATGAGCAGTTCTTC.

The genes are TRBV19 and TRBJ1-5; 7 bases line up with TRBD1. The germline V gene encodes CDR1 LNHDA and CDR2 SQIVND (reference sequence). V lost 1 base to trimming and J lost 9 bases; unmatched junction nucleotides: 9. The CDR3 is 15 residues long. The CDR3 region has the DNA TGTGCCAGTAGTATAGTACAAGGGGGCGGTTGGCCCCAGCATTTT. It translates to CASSIVQGGGWPQHF.

The chain is built from TRBV7-2 and TRBJ1-5; no definite D call. The germline V gene has CDR1 SGHTA and CDR2 FQGNSA. The CDR3 covers 15 residues. V dropped 2 bases and J dropped 6 bases, with 14 bases sitting between them. In DNA form, the CDR3 reads TGTGCCAGCAGCTTAAACGTTGGGTTTGCTCAGCCCCAGCATTTT. Protein product: CASSLNVGFAQPQHF.

This chain links TRBV28 with TRBJ2-1; the D gene is possibly TRBD1 (6 bases). Looked up from germline, CDR1 is MDHEN and CDR2 is SYDVKM. This CDR3 has 11 residues. Between the trimmed V and J ends, which lost 2 bases and 13 bases, there was a span of 9 bases. In DNA, the CDR3 is TGTGCCAGCAGTTTAAGACAGGAACAGTTCTTC. It yields the protein CASSLRQEQFF.

The chain is built from TRBV27 and TRBJ2-1; 7 bases line up with TRBD1. CDR1 is MNHEY, CDR2 SMNVEV, per germline (reference sequence). After removal of 5 bases from V and 12 bases from J, the junction contained 16 bases not matched to a gene. CDR3 length equals 15 residues. CDR3 residues: CASSPRTGYMSGQFF. The CDR3 DNA sequence: TGTGCCAGCAGTCCGCGGACAGGTTACATGAGCGGGCAGTTCTTC.

The chain links TRBV29-1 to TRBJ1-2, with 9 bases aligning to TRBD1. The CDR3 runs 13 residues. The V and J ends lost 7 bases and 5 bases, in that order; junction bases with no gene match: 8. From germline, CDR1 is SQVTM and CDR2 ANQGSEA. Here the CDR3 DNA reads TGCAGCGCCAGAAACAGGGGGCTATATGGCTACACCTTC. It is translated as CSARNRGLYGYTF.

The chain is built from TRBV14 and TRBJ1-1; 7 nucleotides agree with TRBD1. Germline assignment: CDR1 SGHDN and CDR2 FVKESK. J lost 4 bases, V lost 1 base, and 9 bases had no gene match. The CDR3 extends over 16 amino acids. CDR3 nucleotides: TGTGCCAGCAGCCAAGTGCTTGGCAGGGGGACCACTGAAGCTTTCTTT. Translating it yields CASSQVLGRGTTEAFF.

The gene calls are TRBV14 and TRBJ2-3; D gene uncertain. The CDR3 extends over 14 amino acids. The V and J ends lost 1 base and 3 bases respectively, with 8 bases between them. Germline CDR1 and CDR2: SGHDN and FVKESK. CDR3: CASSQARGTDTQYF. The CDR3 DNA is TGTGCCAGCAGCCAAGCCCGCGGAACAGATACGCAGTATTTT.

The CDR3 sequence is CASSRQGDSNSPLHF. CDR3 nucleotides: TGCGCCAGCAGCCGACAGGGGGATTCTAATTCACCCCTCCACTTT. V gene TRBV4-1 combines with J gene TRBJ1-6, with TRBD1 matching over 9 bases. Germline trimming cut 4 bases from V and 6 bases from J; bases unmatched to any gene: 4. The CDR3 contains 15 residues. The V gene's germline CDR1 is MGHRA and CDR2 YSYEKL.

The chain employs TRBV2 and TRBJ2-5; D remains unclear. Germline assignment: CDR1 SNHLY and CDR2 FYNNEI. The CDR3 consists of 14 residues. Trimming shortened V by 8 bases and J by 0 bases, and 13 bases separated the two germline ends. The CDR3 nucleotides are TGTGCCAGCTGTCGTGGCTTGTACCAAGAGACCCAGTACTTC. Its protein product is CASCRGLYQETQYF.

This chain links TRBV5-6 with TRBJ1-1; TRBD1 might be the D (5 bases). CDR1 and CDR2 from the germline V gene are SGHDT and YYEEEE. V lost 4 bases, J lost 9 bases, and 19 bases lay in between. The CDR3 totals 14 residues. CDR3 in amino acids: CASSPAMGRKKAFF. CDR3 bases: TGTGCCAGCAGCCCCGCAATGGGGCGCAAAAAAGCTTTCTTT.

This chain links TRBV7-9 with TRBJ2-3; D is ambiguous. Germline values: CDR1 SEHNR, CDR2 FQNEAQ (reference sequence). Trimming took off 1 base at V and 0 bases at J, with 11 bases between the two ends. The CDR3 sequence is 16 residues long. The CDR3 loop reads CASSLGEVTSTDTQYF. CDR3 in DNA: TGTGCCAGCAGCTTAGGTGAGGTAACTAGCACAGATACGCAGTATTTT.

J is TRBJ2-1 and V is TRBV7-9; a weak D match, TRBD1 (7 bases). V was clipped by 4 bases and J by 5 bases, with 21 bases between them. There are 17 residues in the CDR3. Germline V lookup: CDR1 SEHNR, CDR2 FQNEAQ (reference sequence). CDR3 sequence (DNA): TGTGCCAGCAGCTCTTCACGCGGGACAGCGTATGACAATGAGCAGTTCTTC. Residues: CASSSSRGTAYDNEQFF.

This clone was seen a few times. The chain links TRBV6-4 to TRBJ1-1, with unresolved D. Germline V gene lookup returns CDR1 MRHNA and CDR2 SNTAGT. Trimming removed 2 bases from V and 1 base from J, with 5 bases in between. The CDR3 covers 13 residues. The CDR3 here is CASSDRANTEAFF. The CDR3 DNA reads as TGTGCCAGCAGTGACAGGGCGAACACTGAAGCTTTCTTT.

The J gene is TRBJ1-2, the V gene TRBV28, with TRBD1 as a possible D gene (5 bases). CDR1 MDHEN and CDR2 SYDVKM come from the germline V gene. This CDR3 is 13 amino acids long. Trimming pared 10 bases from V and 4 bases from J, leaving 16 bases between. The CDR3 sequence: CAISSGLTYGYTF. The CDR3 DNA reads as TGTGCCATTTCTTCAGGGCTGACCTATGGCTACACCTTC.

The CDR3 protein is CASSLPTTRGETQYF. CDR3 in DNA: TGTGCCAGCAGCCTTCCGACTACTCGGGGGGAGACCCAGTACTTC. The genes are TRBV6-1 and TRBJ2-5; D perhaps matches TRBD2 (6 bases). The CDR3 consists of 15 residues. Trimming shortened V by 6 bases and J by 5 bases, and 19 bases separated the two germline ends. CDR1 and CDR2 from the germline V gene are MNHNS and SASEGT.

The rearrangement links TRBV5-5 to TRBJ1-1, with D maybe TRBD1 (5 bases). The CDR3 totals 14 residues. V was shortened by 2 bases and J by 3 bases, with 11 bases between the two germline ends. The V gene's germline CDR1 is SGHKS and CDR2 YYEKEE (reference sequence). CDR3 region: CASSFGAFDTEAFF. In nucleotides, the CDR3 is TGTGCCAGCAGCTTTGGGGCTTTCGACACTGAAGCTTTCTTT.

The gene calls are TRBV19 and TRBJ1-1; D is ambiguous. Germline lookup yields CDR1 LNHDA and CDR2 SQIVND (reference sequence). Trimming shortened V by 3 bases and J by 3 bases, and 14 bases separated the two germline ends. This CDR3 region has 15 residues. CDR3 sequence (DNA): TGTGCCAGTAGTATTGGGGTGAATGGGGACACTGAAGCTTTCTTT. Protein product: CASSIGVNGDTEAFF.

This rearrangement joins TRBV11-2 to TRBJ2-7; D is undetermined. CDR1 and CDR2 from the germline V gene are SGHAT and FQNNGV. The CDR3 totals 13 residues. The ends were cut back, 4 bases at V and 2 bases at J, with 9 bases in the middle. CDR3 protein: CASSSPAPYEQYF. The CDR3 region has the DNA TGTGCCAGCAGCTCCCCGGCCCCCTACGAGCAGTACTTC.

The chain couples TRBV5-4 to TRBJ2-1; D possibly uses TRBD1 or TRBD2 (6 bases each). Trimming took 2 bases from V and 0 from J, leaving 9 bases between them. The CDR3 contains 15 residues. Germline V gene lookup returns CDR1 SGHNT and CDR2 YYREEE (reference sequence). CDR3: CASSLGGGSYNEQFF. The CDR3 DNA is TGTGCCAGCAGCTTAGGGGGAGGCTCCTACAATGAGCAGTTCTTC.

Comment on this clone: At one end the junction does not follow the germline gene, possibly because of a read error. The chain has TRBV5-1 and TRBJ2-5; 10 bases match TRBD1. The CDR3 extends over 18 amino acids. Per germline, CDR1 SGHRS and CDR2 YFSETQ. The CDR3 region has the DNA TGCGCCGGCAGCTCCACCGGGACAGGGGAGGCGGACCAAGAGACCCAGTACTTC. Translation: CAGSSTGTGEADQETQYF.

This clone is labeled as medium-sized. This rearrangement joins TRBV5-1 to TRBJ2-7, with a weak D call TRBD2 (5 bases). This CDR3 region has 14 residues. V dropped 0 bases and J dropped 2 bases, with 9 bases sitting between them. Germline-derived CDR1 and CDR2 are SGHRS and YFSETQ. The CDR3: CASSLASGPYEQYF. CDR3 DNA sequence: TGCGCCAGCAGCTTGGCCAGCGGCCCCTACGAGCAGTACTTC.